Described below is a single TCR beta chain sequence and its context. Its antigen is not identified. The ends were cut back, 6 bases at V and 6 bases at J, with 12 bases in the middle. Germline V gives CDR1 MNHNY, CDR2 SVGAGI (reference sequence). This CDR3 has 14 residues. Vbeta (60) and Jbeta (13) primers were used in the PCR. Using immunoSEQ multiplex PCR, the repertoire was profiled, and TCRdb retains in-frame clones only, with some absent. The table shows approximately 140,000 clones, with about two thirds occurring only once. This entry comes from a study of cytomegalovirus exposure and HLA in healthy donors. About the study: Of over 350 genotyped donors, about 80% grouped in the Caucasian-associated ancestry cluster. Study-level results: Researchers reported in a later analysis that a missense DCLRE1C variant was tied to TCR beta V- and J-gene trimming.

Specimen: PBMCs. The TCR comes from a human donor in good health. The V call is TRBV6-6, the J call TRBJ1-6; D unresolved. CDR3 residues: CASRRDRSNSPLHF. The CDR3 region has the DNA TGTGCCAGCAGACGTGACCGGAGTAATTCACCCCTCCACTTT.